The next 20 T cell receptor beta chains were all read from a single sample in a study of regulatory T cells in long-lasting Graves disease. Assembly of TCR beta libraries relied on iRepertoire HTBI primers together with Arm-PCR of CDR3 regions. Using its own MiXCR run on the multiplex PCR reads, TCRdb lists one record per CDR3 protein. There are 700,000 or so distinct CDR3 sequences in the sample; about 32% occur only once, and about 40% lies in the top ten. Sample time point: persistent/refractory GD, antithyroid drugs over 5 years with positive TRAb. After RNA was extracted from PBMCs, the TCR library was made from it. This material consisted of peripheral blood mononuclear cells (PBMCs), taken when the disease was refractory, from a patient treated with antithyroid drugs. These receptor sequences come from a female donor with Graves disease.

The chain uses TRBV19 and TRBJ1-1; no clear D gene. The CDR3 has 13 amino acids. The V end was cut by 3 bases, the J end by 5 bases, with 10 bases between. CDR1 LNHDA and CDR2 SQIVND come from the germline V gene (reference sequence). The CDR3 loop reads CASSMSRSTEAFF. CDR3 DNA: TGTGCCAGTAGTATGTCTCGGAGTACTGAAGCTTTCTTT.

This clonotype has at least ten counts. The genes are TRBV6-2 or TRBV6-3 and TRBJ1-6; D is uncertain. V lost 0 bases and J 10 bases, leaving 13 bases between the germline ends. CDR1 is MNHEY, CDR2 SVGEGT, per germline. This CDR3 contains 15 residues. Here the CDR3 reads CASSYSSGSLSPLHF. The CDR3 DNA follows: TGTGCCAGCAGTTACTCGAGTGGCAGCTTATCACCCCTCCACTTT.

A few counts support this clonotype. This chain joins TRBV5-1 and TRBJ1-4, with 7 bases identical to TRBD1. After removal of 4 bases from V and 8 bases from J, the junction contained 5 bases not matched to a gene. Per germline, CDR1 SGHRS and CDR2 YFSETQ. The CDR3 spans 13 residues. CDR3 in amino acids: CASSQDRREKLFF. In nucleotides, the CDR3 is TGCGCCAGCAGCCAGGACAGGAGGGAAAAACTGTTTTTT.

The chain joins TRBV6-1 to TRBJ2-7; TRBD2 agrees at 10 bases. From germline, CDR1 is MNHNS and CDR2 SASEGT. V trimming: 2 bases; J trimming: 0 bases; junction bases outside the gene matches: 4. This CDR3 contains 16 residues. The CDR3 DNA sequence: TGTGCCAGCAGTGAACAATGGACTAGCGGCTCCTACGAGCAGTACTTC. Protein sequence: CASSEQWTSGSYEQYF.

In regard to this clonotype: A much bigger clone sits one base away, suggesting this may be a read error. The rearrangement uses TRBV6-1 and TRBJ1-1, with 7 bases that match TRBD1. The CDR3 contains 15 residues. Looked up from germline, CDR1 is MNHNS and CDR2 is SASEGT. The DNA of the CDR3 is TGTGCCAGCAGCGAGGACAGGCTCATGAACACTGAAGCTCTCTTT. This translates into CASSEDRLMNTEALF.

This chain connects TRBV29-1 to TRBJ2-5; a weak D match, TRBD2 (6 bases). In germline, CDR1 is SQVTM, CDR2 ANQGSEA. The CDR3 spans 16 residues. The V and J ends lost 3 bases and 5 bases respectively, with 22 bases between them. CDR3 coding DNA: TGCAGCGTTGACCCGGTCGGGGGTTTAGCACAGGAGACCCAGTACTTC. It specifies CSVDPVGGLAQETQYF.

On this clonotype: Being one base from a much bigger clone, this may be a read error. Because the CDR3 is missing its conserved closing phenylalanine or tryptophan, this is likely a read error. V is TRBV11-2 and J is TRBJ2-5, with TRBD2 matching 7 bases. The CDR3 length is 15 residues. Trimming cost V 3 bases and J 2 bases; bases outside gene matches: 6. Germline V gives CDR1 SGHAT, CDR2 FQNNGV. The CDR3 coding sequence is TGTGCCAGCAGCTTTGGGGGAGGGGAACAAGAGACCCAGTACTTA. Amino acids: CASSFGGGEQETQYL.

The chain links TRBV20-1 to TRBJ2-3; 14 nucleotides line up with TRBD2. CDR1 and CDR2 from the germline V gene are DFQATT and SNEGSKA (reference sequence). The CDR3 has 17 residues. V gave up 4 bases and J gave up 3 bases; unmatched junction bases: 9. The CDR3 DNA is TGCAGTGCTATTGGGACTAGCGGGAGCGAAAGGACAGATACGCAGTATTTT. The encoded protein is CSAIGTSGSERTDTQYF.

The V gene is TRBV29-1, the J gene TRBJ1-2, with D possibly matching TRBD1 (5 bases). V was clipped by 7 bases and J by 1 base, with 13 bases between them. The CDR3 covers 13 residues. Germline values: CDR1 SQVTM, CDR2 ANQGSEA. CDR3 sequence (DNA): TGCAGCGGAAGGGGTCCCGATAACTATGGCTACACCTTC. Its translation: CSGRGPDNYGYTF.

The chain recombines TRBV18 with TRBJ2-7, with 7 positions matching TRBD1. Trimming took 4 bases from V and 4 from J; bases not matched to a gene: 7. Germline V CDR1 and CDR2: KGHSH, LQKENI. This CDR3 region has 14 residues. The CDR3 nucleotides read TGTGCCAGCTCACTCCCGGGACAGAATTACGAGCAGTACTTC. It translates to CASSLPGQNYEQYF. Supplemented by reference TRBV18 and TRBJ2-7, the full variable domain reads NAGVMQNPRHLVRRRGQEARLRCSPMKGHSHVYWYRQLPEEGLKFMVYLQKENIIDESGMPKERFSAEFPKEGPSILRIQQVVRGDSAAYFCASSLPGQNYEQYFGPGTRLTVT.

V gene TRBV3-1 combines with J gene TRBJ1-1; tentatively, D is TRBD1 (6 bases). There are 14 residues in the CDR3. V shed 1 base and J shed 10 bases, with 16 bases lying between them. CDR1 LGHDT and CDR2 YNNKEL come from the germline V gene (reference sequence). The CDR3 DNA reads TGTGCCAGCAGCCAAGGCCGCGGGGGGGCGGCAGCTTTCTTT. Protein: CASSQGRGGAAAFF. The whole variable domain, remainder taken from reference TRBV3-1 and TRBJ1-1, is DTAVSQTPKYLVTQMGNDKSIKCEQNLGHDTMYWYKQDSKKFLKIMFSYNNKELIINETVPNRFSPKSPDKAHLNLHINSLELGDSAVYFCASSQGRGGAAAFFGQGTRLTVV.

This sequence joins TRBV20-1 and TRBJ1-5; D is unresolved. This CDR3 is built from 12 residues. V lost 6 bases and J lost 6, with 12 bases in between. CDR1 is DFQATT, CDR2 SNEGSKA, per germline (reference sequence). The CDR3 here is CSAARGSQPQHF. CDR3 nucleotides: TGCAGTGCCGCACGAGGCAGTCAGCCCCAGCATTTT.

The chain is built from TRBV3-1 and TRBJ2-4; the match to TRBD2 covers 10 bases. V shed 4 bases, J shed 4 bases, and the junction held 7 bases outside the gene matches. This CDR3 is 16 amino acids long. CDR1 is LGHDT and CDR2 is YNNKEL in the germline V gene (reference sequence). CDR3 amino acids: CASSLLAAGGKNIQYF. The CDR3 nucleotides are TGTGCCAGCAGCCTTCTGGCAGCGGGAGGGAAAAACATTCAGTACTTC. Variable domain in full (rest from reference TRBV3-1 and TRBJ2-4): DTAVSQTPKYLVTQMGNDKSIKCEQNLGHDTMYWYKQDSKKFLKIMFSYNNKELIINETVPNRFSPKSPDKAHLNLHINSLELGDSAVYFCASSLLAAGGKNIQYFGAGTRLSVL.

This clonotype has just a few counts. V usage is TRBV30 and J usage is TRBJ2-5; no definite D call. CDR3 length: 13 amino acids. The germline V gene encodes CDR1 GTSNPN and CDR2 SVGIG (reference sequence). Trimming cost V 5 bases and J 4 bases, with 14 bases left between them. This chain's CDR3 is CAWSPGSRETQYF. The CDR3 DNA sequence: TGTGCCTGGTCCCCCGGAAGTCGAGAGACCCAGTACTTC.

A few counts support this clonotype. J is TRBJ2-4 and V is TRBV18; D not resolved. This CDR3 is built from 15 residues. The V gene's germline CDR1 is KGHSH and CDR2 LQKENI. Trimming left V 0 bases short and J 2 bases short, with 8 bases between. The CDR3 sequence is CASSPPAQPKNIQYF. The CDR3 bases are TGTGCCAGCTCACCACCAGCTCAACCCAAAAACATTCAGTACTTC.

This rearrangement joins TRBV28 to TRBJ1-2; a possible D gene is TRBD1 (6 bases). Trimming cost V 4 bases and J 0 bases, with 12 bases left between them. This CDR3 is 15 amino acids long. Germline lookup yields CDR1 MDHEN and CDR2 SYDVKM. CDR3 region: CASSSMNRANYGYTF. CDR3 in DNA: TGTGCCAGCAGTTCTATGAACAGGGCTAACTATGGCTACACCTTC.

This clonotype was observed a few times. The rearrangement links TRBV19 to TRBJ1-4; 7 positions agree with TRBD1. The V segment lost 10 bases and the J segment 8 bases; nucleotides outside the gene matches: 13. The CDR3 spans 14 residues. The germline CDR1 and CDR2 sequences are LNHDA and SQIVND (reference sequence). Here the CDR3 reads CATINRDSPEKLFF. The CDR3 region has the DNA TGTGCCACGATCAACCGGGACAGCCCCGAAAAACTGTTTTTT.

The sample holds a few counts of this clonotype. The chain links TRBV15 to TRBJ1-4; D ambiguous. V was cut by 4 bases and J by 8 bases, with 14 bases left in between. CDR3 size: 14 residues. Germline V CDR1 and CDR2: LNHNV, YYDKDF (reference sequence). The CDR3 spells CATSIIGRLEKLFF. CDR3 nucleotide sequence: TGTGCCACCAGCATTATAGGCCGTCTAGAAAAACTGTTTTTT.

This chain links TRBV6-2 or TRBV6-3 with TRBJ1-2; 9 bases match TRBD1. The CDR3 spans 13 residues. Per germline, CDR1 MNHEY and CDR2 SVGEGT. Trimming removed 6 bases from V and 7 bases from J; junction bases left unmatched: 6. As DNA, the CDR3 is TGTGCCAGCAGAGGGACAGGGAAAGGTGGCTACACCTTC. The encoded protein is CASRGTGKGGYTF.

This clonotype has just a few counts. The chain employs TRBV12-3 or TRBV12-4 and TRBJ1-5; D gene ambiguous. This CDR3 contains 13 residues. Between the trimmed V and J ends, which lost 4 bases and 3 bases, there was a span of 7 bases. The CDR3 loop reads CASSSKANQPQHF. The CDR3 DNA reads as TGTGCCAGCAGTTCGAAGGCCAATCAGCCCCAGCATTTT.